Listed below are T cell receptor beta chains from one sample, sequenced in a study of T cells in localized non-small cell lung cancer. Data came from immunoSEQ multiplex PCR; TCRdb stores just in-frame clones and leaves some out. The table records approximately 81,000 clones, around nine tenths of them present only once. Sequenced material: peripheral blood, taken before any cancer treatment. The receptors shown here come from a woman aged 35 to 70 with stage I squamous cell lung carcinoma. The CDR3 runs from the conserved cysteine through the conserved F or W. A D gene is named only where the DNA matches it firmly. The size of a clone is reported for some rows only, either as once, few or many, or as a class for expanded clones.

J: TRBJ2-2
size: .
D: .
V: TRBV7-3
DNA: TGTGCCAGCAGCTGGGGAGTGGGGAACACCGGGGAGCTGTTTTTT
CDR3: CASSWGVGNTGELFF

J: TRBJ2-5
size: .
D: TRBD1
V: TRBV6-1
DNA: TGTGCCACCAGCGGGACAGGGAGGGCGAAGACCCAGTACTTC
CDR3: CATSGTGRAKTQYF

J: TRBJ1-1
size: .
D: .
V: TRBV25-1
DNA: TGTGCCAGCAGTGGTAACCTGAACACTGAAGCTTTCTTT
CDR3: CASSGNLNTEAFF

J: TRBJ2-7
size: .
D: .
V: TRBV15
DNA: TGTGCCACCAGCAGAGAAACAGGGCGGTACGAGCAGTACTTC
CDR3: CATSRETGRYEQYF

J: TRBJ1-2
size: .
D: .
V: TRBV5-1
DNA: TGCGCCAGCAGCTTCGGACGCTCTGCTAACTATGGCTACACCTTC
CDR3: CASSFGRSANYGYTF

J: TRBJ1-2
size: .
D: .
V: TRBV30
DNA: TGTGCCTGGAGTCAACAGGCTGGCTACACCTTC
CDR3: CAWSQQAGYTF

J: TRBJ2-1
size: .
D: .
V: TRBV29-1
DNA: TGCAGCGTTGGACCCCACGGCGGTGAGCAGTTCTTC
CDR3: CSVGPHGGEQFF

J: TRBJ1-4
size: .
D: TRBD1
V: TRBV5-6
DNA: TGTGCCAGCAGCCTCTTTATAACCCAGGGGGCAACTAATGAAAAACTGTTTTTT
CDR3: CASSLFITQGATNEKLFF

J: TRBJ2-7
size: .
D: .
V: TRBV10-3
DNA: TGTGCCATCAGTGAGTCGGGCTACGAGCAGTACTTC
CDR3: CAISESGYEQYF

J: TRBJ1-4
size: .
D: TRBD1
V: TRBV5-1
DNA: TGCGCCAGCAGCTTGGCCAACAGGGGAGGTGAAAAACTGTTTTTT
CDR3: CASSLANRGGEKLFF

J: TRBJ1-1
size: .
D: TRBD1
V: TRBV30
DNA: TGTGCCTGGAGTGTAGGGGGCGCAGTTAACACTGAAGCTTTCTTT
CDR3: CAWSVGGAVNTEAFF

J: TRBJ1-1
size: .
D: .
V: TRBV19
DNA: TGTGCCAGTAGTATAGGGGGCACCTTGATGAACACTGAAGCTTTCTTT
CDR3: CASSIGGTLMNTEAFF

J: TRBJ1-6
size: .
D: .
V: TRBV10-2
DNA: TGCGCCAGCATAAGGGCAGGGGACACCTATAATTCACCCCTCCACTTT
CDR3: CASIRAGDTYNSPLHF

J: TRBJ1-2
size: few
D: .
V: TRBV6-5
DNA: TGTGCCAGCCTTAAGCGGGGAACCCTGGGCTATGGCTACACCTTC
CDR3: CASLKRGTLGYGYTF

J: TRBJ1-5
size: .
D: .
V: TRBV4-2
DNA: TGTGCCAGCAGCCAAGATGAAGGGGAGAGGGGTCAGCCCCAGCATTTT
CDR3: CASSQDEGERGQPQHF

J: TRBJ2-2
size: .
D: TRBD1
V: TRBV7-9
DNA: TGTGCCAGCAGCCCCCGAGGGGGCAACACCGGGGAGCTGTTTTTT
CDR3: CASSPRGGNTGELFF

J: TRBJ1-6
size: .
D: TRBD1
V: TRBV5-1
DNA: TGCGCCAGCAGCTCGCTACAGGGGAACGATTCACCCCTCCACTTT
CDR3: CASSSLQGNDSPLHF

J: TRBJ1-5
size: .
D: .
V: TRBV7-7
DNA: TGTGCTAGCAGCCCAGGGGTATGGAGCAATCAGCCCCAGCATTTT
CDR3: CASSPGVWSNQPQHF

J: TRBJ2-7
size: .
D: TRBD2
V: TRBV11-2
DNA: TGTGCCAGCAGCTTAGAGCGGCTAGCGGGGGGGAAAGGATCCTACGAGCAGTACTTC
CDR3: CASSLERLAGGKGSYEQYF

J: TRBJ2-2
size: .
D: TRBD2
V: TRBV10-2
DNA: TGCGCCAGCCGGGATGGCGGGGGGGGCACCGGGGAGCTGTTTTTT
CDR3: CASRDGGGGTGELFF

J: TRBJ2-5
size: once
D: TRBD1
V: TRBV7-3
DNA: TGTGCCAGCAGACCAGGGACAGGGGCTGGAGAGACCCAGTACTTC
CDR3: CASRPGTGAGETQYF

J: TRBJ1-2
size: .
D: .
V: TRBV28
DNA: TGTGCCAGCAGTTTACCTGGACAGACCTATGGCTACACCTTC
CDR3: CASSLPGQTYGYTF

J: TRBJ1-2
size: .
D: TRBD1
V: TRBV2
DNA: TGTGCCAGCAGTGAAGCCTACACAGGGGATGGCTACACCTTC
CDR3: CASSEAYTGDGYTF

J: TRBJ1-2
size: .
D: .
V: TRBV18
DNA: TGTGCCAGCTCCGCTGACCGGTCCCGCGGCTACACCTTC
CDR3: CASSADRSRGYTF

J: TRBJ1-3
size: few
D: .
V: TRBV15
DNA: TGTGCCACCAGCAGAGATAGAGCAAACACCATATATTTT
CDR3: CATSRDRANTIYF

J: TRBJ2-7
size: .
D: .
V: TRBV2
DNA: TGTGCCAGCAGTGAAGGTTGGCCGCTCTCCTACGAGCAGTACTTC
CDR3: CASSEGWPLSYEQYF

J: TRBJ1-4
size: .
D: .
V: TRBV12-2
DNA: TGTGCAAGTCGCTTAATAGAATTTTCAACAGAAAAACTGTTTTTT
CDR3: CASRLIEFSTEKLFF

J: TRBJ2-2
size: .
D: TRBD1
V: TRBV6-1
DNA: TGTGCCAGCAGTGAAGCCGCATACAGGGGGCACGACACCGGGGAGCTGTTTTTC
CDR3: CASSEAAYRGHDTGELFF

J: TRBJ2-1
size: .
D: .
V: TRBV7-9
DNA: TGTGCCAGCAGCTTAGAATTAGGGGGCCGGGGGAATGAGCAGTTCTTC
CDR3: CASSLELGGRGNEQFF

J: TRBJ1-2
size: .
D: .
V: TRBV6-6
DNA: TGTGCCAGCAGTTACTCTGTGACAAACTATGGCTACACCTTC
CDR3: CASSYSVTNYGYTF